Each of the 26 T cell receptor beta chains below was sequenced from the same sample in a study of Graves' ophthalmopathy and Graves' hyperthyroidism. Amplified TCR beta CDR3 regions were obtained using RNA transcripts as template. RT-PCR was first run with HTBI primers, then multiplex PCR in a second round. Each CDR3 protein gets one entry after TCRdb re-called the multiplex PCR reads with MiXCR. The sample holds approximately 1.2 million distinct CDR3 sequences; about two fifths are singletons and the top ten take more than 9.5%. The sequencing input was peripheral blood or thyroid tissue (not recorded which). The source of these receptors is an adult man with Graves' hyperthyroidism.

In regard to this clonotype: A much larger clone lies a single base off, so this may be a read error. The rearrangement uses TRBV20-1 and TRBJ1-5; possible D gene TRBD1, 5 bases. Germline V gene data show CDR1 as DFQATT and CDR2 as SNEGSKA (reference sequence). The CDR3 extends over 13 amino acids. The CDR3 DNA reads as TGCAGTGCTAAAAGTGGGGGGGATCAGCCCCGGCATTTT. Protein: CSAKSGGDQPRHF.

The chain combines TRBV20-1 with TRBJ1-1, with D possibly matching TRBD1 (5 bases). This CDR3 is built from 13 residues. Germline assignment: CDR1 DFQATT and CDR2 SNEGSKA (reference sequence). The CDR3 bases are TGCAGGGTTGACAGCCCCATGAACACTGAAGCTTTCTTT. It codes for CRVDSPMNTEAFF.

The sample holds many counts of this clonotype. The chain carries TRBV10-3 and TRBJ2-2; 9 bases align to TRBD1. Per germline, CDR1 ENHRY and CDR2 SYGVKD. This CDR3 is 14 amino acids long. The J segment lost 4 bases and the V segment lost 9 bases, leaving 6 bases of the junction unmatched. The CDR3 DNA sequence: TGTGCCATTCGGACAGGGGAGGTCACCGGGGAGCTGTTTTTT. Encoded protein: CAIRTGEVTGELFF.

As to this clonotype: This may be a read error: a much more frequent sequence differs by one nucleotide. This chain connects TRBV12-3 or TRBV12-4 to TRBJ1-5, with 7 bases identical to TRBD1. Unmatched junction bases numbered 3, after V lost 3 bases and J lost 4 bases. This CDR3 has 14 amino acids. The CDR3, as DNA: TGTGCCAGCAGTTTTACAGGGGCAAATCAGCCCCAGCATTTT. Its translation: CASSFTGANQPQHF.

CDR3 in amino acids: CATSDFRGGQPQHF. The DNA for the CDR3 is TGTGCCACCAGTGATTTCAGGGGTGGTCAGCCCCAGCATTTT. The V and J genes are TRBV24-1 and TRBJ1-5; maybe TRBD1 (6 bases). V lost 1 base and J 6 bases, leaving 9 bases between the germline ends. There are 14 residues in the CDR3. Germline-derived CDR1 and CDR2 are KGHDR and SFDVKD.

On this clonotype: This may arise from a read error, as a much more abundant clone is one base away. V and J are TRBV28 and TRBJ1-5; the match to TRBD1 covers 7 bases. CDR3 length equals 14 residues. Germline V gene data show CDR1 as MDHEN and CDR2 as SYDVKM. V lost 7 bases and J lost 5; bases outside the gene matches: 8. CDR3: CASNFRGIYQPQHF. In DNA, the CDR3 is TGTGCCAGCAATTTCAGGGGGATCTATCAGCCCCAGCATTTT.

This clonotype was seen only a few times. CDR3 coding DNA: TGCAGCGCCCTGAGGGGGGGTGGCTACACCTTC. As protein: CSALRGGGYTF. The chain couples TRBV29-1 to TRBJ1-2; D is perhaps TRBD1 (6 bases). This CDR3 is 11 amino acids long. The ends were cut back, 7 bases at V and 7 bases at J, with 13 bases in the middle. Germline loops: CDR1 SQVTM, CDR2 ANQGSEA. The variable domain in full, completed from reference TRBV29-1 and TRBJ1-2, reads SAVISQKPSRDICQRGTSLTIQCQVDSQVTMMFWYRQQPGQSLTLIATANQGSEATYESGFVIDKFPISRPNLTFSTLTVSNMSPEDSSIYLCSALRGGGYTFGSGTRLTVV.

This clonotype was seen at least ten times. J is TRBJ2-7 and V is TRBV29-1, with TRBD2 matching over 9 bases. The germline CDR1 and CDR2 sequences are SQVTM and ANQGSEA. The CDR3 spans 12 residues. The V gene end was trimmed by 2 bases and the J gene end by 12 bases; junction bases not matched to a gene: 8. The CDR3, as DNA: TGCAGCGTTGAACTAGCGGGGCCCGTTTTGTACTTC. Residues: CSVELAGPVLYF.

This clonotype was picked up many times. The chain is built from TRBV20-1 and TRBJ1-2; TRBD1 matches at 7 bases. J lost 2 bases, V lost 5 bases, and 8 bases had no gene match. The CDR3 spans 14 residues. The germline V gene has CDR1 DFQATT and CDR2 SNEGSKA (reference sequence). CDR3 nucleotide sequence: TGCAGTGCTCTAGGACAGGCCGGGAACTATGGCTACACCTTC. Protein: CSALGQAGNYGYTF.

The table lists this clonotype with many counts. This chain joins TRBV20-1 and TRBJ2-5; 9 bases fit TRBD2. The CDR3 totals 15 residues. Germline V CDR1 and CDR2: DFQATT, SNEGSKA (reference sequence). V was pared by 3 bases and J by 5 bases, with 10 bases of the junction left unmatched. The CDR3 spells CSARRGGGAAETQYF. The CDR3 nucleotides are TGCAGTGCTAGGCGTGGCGGGGGGGCAGCGGAGACCCAGTACTTC.

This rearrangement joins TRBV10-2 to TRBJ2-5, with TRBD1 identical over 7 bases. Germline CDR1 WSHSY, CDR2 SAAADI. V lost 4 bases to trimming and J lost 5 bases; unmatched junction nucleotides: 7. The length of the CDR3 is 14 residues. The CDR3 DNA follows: TGCGCCAGCAGTGGATCGACAGGGTCGGAGACCCAGTACTTC. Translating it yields CASSGSTGSETQYF.

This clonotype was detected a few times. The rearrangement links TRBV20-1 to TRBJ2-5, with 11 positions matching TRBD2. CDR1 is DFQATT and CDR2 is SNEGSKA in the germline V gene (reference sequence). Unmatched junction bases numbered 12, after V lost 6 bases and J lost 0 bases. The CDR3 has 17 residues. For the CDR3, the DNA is TGCAGTGCCCCTAATCAGGCTAGCGGGAGGTACCAAGAGACCCAGTACTTC. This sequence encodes CSAPNQASGRYQETQYF.

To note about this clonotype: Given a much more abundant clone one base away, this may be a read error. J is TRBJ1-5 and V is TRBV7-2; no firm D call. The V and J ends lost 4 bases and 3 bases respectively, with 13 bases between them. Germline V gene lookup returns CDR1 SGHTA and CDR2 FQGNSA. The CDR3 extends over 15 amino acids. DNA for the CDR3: TGTGCCAGCAGCTCTCATCTGCACCCCAATCAGCCCCAGCATTTT. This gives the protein CASSSHLHPNQPQHF.

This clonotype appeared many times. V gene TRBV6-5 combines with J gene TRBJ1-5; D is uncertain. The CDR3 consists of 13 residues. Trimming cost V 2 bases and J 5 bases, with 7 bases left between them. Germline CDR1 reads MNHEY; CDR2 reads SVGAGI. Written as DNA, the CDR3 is TGTGCCAGCAGTTACAGGTTCTATCAGCCCCAGCATTTT. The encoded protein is CASSYRFYQPQHF.

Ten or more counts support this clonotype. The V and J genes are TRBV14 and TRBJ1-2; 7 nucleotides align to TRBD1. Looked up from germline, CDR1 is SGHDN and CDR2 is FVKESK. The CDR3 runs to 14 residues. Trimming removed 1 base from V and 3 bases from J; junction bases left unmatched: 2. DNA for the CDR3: TGTGCCAGCAGCCAAGGACAGGGTTACTATGGCTACACCTTC. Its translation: CASSQGQGYYGYTF.

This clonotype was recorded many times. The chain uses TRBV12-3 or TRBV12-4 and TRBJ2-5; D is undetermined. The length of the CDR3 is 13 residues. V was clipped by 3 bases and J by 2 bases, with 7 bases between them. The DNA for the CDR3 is TGTGCCAGCAGTTTCGGAGAGCAAGAGACCCAGTACTTC. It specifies CASSFGEQETQYF.

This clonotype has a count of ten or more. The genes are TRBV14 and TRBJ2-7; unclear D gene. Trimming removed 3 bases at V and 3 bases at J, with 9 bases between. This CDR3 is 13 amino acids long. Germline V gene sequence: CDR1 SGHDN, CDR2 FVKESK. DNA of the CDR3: TGTGCCAGCAGCCAGCCTAATCACTACGAGCAGTACTTC. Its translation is CASSQPNHYEQYF.

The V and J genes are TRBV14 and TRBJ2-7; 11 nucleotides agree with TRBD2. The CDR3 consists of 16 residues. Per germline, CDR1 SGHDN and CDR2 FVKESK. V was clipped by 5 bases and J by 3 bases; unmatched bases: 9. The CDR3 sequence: CASSFRTSGLLYEQYF. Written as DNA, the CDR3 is TGTGCCAGCAGCTTCCGGACTAGCGGGCTCCTCTACGAGCAGTACTTC.

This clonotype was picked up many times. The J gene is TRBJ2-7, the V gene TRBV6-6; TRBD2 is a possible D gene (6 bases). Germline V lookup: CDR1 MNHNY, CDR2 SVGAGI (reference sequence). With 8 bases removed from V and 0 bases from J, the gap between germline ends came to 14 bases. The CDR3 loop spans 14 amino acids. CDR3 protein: CASRIAVSSYEQYF. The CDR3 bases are TGTGCCAGCCGCATAGCGGTGAGCTCCTACGAGCAGTACTTC.

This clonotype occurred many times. The CDR3 sequence: CATSRDEGPSSGNTIYF. The DNA for the CDR3 is TGTGCCACCAGCAGAGATGAGGGGCCAAGTTCTGGAAACACCATATATTTT. V is TRBV15 and J is TRBJ1-3; a possible D gene is TRBD1 (5 bases). CDR3 length: 17 residues. Germline loops: CDR1 LNHNV, CDR2 YYDKDF (reference sequence). V was pared by 0 bases and J by 1 base, with 13 bases between.

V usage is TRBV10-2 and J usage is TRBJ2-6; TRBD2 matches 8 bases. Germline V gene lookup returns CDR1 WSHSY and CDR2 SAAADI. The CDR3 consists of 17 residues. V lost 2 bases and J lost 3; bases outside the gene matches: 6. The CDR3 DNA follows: TGCGCCAGCAGTGAGCTTTCGGGAGGGGGTGGGGCCAACGTCCTGACTTTC. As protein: CASSELSGGGGANVLTF.

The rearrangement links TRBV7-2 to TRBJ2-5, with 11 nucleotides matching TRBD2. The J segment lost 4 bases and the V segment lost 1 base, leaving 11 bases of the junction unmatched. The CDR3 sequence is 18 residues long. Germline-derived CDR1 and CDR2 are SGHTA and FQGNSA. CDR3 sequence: CASSLVPSGRIRGETQYF. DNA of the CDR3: TGTGCCAGCAGCTTAGTTCCTAGCGGGAGGATAAGGGGAGAGACCCAGTACTTC.

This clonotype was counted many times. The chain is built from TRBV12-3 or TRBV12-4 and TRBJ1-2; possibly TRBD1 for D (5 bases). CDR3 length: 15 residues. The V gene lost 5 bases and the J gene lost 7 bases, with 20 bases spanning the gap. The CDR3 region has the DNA TGTGCCAGCAGTCTCAACCGGGACTCGGGAGGTGGCTACACCTTC. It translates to CASSLNRDSGGGYTF.

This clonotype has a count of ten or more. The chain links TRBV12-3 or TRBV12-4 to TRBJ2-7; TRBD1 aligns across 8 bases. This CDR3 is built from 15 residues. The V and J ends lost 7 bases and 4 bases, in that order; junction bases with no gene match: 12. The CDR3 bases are TGTGCCAGCAACGCACCAGGACAGGGTTGGTACGAGCAGTACTTC. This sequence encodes CASNAPGQGWYEQYF.

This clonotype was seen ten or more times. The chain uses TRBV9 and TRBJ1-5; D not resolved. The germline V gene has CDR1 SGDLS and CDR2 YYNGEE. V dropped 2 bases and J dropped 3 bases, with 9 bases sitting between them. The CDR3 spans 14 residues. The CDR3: CASSVPLINQPQHF. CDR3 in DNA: TGTGCCAGCAGCGTCCCCTTGATCAATCAGCCCCAGCATTTT.

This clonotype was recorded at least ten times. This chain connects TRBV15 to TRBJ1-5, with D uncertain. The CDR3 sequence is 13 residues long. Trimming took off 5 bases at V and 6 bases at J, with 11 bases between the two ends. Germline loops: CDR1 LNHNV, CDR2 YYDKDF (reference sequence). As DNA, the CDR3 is TGTGCCACCAGCGTGGGAAGGGTTCAGCCCCAGCATTTT. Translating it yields CATSVGRVQPQHF. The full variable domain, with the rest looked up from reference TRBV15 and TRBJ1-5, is DAMVIQNPRYQVTQFGKPVTLSCSQTLNHNVMYWYQQKSSQAPKLLFHYYDKDFNNEADTPDNFQSRRPNTSFCFLDIRSPGLGDTAMYLCATSVGRVQPQHFGDGTRLSIL.